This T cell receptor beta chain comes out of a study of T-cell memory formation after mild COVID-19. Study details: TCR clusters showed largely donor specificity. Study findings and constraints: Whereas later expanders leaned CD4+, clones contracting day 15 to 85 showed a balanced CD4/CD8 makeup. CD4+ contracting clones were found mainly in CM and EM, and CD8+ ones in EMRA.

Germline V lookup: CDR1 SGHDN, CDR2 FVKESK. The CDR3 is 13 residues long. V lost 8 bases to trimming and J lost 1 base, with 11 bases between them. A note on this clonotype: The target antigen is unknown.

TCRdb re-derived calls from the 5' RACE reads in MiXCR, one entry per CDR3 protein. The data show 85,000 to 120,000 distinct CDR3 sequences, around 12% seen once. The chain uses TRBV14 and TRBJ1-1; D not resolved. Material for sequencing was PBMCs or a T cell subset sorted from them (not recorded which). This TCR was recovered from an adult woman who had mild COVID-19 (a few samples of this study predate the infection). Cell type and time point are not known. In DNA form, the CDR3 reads TGTGCCAGCTTGGTGGGGAGGAACACTGAAGCTTTCTTT. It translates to CASLVGRNTEAFF.